A selection of T cell receptor beta chains follows, all from one sample in a study of T-cell reconstitution after alpha-beta-depleted transplantation in children. TCRdb analysed the PCR reads with MiXCR anew, one entry per CDR3 protein. The repertoire consists of about 980,000 distinct CDR3 sequences, with roughly 29% occurring once and the leading ten covering roughly 31%. Sequences were derived from PBMCs, mostly from graft donor cells, sampled 360 days after TCRalphabeta/CD19-depleted stem cell transplant. The receptors shown here come from a boy in the first two years of life who had a stem cell transplant for SCID, so the T cells may come from the graft donor. Each CDR3 is given with its conserved first and last residue. D genes are given only for firm matches. Clone size is not always given. Where it is, it says once, few, many or a class for expanded clones.

CDR3 DNA,CDR3 protein,V gene,clone size,D gene,J gene
TGTGCCAGCAGTTTGTCCGGGCCCGGGGAGCTGTTTTTT,CASSLSGPGELFF,TRBV12-3/TRBV12-4,many,.,TRBJ2-2
TGTGCCAGCAGTTGGGACGGATACAATCAGCCCCAGCATTTT,CASSWDGYNQPQHF,TRBV12-3/TRBV12-4,once,.,TRBJ1-5
TGCAGTGCTAGAGATCATTTCCTGATTTATCAGCCCCAGCATTTT,CSARDHFLIYQPQHF,TRBV20-1,few,.,TRBJ1-5
TGTGCCAGCAGTGAGACCAGGGAAGCAAAACTGTTTTTT,CASSETREAKLFF,TRBV7-8,few,.,TRBJ1-4
TGTGCCATCAGTCCAGGAGTCCGCACAGATACGCAGTATTTT,CAISPGVRTDTQYF,TRBV10-3,many,.,TRBJ2-3
TGTGCCAGCAGCACCCGACAGGGGATCGTGGACGAGCAGTACTTC,CASSTRQGIVDEQYF,TRBV7-6,.,TRBD1,TRBJ2-7
TGTGCCAGCAGTTTAGGCGAGCGTAATCAGCCCCAGCATTTT,CASSLGERNQPQHF,TRBV12-3/TRBV12-4,.,.,TRBJ1-5
TGTGCCAGCAGTTTATCAGGGCAGCAGCCCCAGCATTTT,CASSLSGQQPQHF,TRBV27,.,.,TRBJ1-5
TGTGCCAGCAGCTTAGGTCCCCCCCTTAACTATGGCTACACCTTC,CASSLGPPLNYGYTF,TRBV11-2,few,.,TRBJ1-2
TGTGCCACCAGCGTGGGCTCTTCCTACGATGGGAGACGGTACTTC,CATSVGSSYDGRRYF,TRBV15,few,.,TRBJ2-7
TGTGCCAGCACCATAAACCTGGACAGGAGGAGTAGTACCGGGGAGCTGTTTTTT,CASTINLDRRSSTGELFF,TRBV12-3/TRBV12-4,.,TRBD1,TRBJ2-2
TGTGCCAGCAGTGCGGGACAGGGTGGGAATCAGCCCCAGCATTTT,CASSAGQGGNQPQHF,TRBV6-1,few,TRBD1,TRBJ1-5
TGCGCCAGCAGCCAAGTTCAGGCGTATCTCACAGATACGCAGTATTTT,CASSQVQAYLTDTQYF,TRBV4-1,.,.,TRBJ2-3
TGTGCCACCAGTGATTGGGGGCCCACTGAAGCTTTCTTT,CATSDWGPTEAFF,TRBV24-1,.,.,TRBJ1-1
TGCGCCAGCAGCGGTACCGGGACACCTTATGAAAAACTGTTTTTT,CASSGTGTPYEKLFF,TRBV5-1,few,.,TRBJ1-4
TGCAGTGCTAGCCGACCTCAACCCGGGGGGGACACAGATACGCAGTATTTT,CSASRPQPGGDTDTQYF,TRBV20-1,.,TRBD2,TRBJ2-3
TGTGCCAGCAGCTTCGGGACCTACGAGCAGTACTTC,CASSFGTYEQYF,TRBV12-3/TRBV12-4,many,.,TRBJ2-7
TGTGCCAGCAGCTTAATGCGGGGGGGCTCCTACAATGAGCAGTTCTTC,CASSLMRGGSYNEQFF,TRBV7-9,.,TRBD2,TRBJ2-1
TGTGCCAGCAGACCCGAGAGCGGGGGAAGGGGCGATGAGCAGTTCTTC,CASRPESGGRGDEQFF,TRBV6-1,few,TRBD2,TRBJ2-1
TGCAGTGCTAGACGCCAGGGGGGGGTCCGAACGGCGGATACGCAGTATTTT,CSARRQGGVRTADTQYF,TRBV20-1,.,.,TRBJ2-3
TGCAGTGTGAGGACAGGGCTGTACTATGGCTACACCTTC,CSVRTGLYYGYTF,TRBV20-1,few,TRBD1,TRBJ1-2
TGTGCCAGCAGTATTTTCAATTCGAATCAGTTCTTC,CASSIFNSNQFF,TRBV7-9,.,.,TRBJ2-1
TGTGCCACCAGCACCCACGGGACAGACACACAGCAGTTCTTC,CATSTHGTDTQQFF,TRBV15,many,TRBD1,TRBJ2-1
TGCAGTGCTATAGGCATGCCCGCCTACAATGAGCAGTTCTTC,CSAIGMPAYNEQFF,TRBV20-1,.,.,TRBJ2-1
TGTGCCAGCTCACTTCCGGGACAGGGTATCGTTCAGTTCTTC,CASSLPGQGIVQFF,TRBV18,.,TRBD1,TRBJ2-1
TGTGCCAGCAGCCCCGTATACAGGGACGGGGAGCTGTTTTTT,CASSPVYRDGELFF,TRBV3-1,once,.,TRBJ2-2
TGTGCCAGCACCATAGGGGCCAGGGGGGGGACTGAAGCTTTCTTT,CASTIGARGGTEAFF,TRBV7-4,.,TRBD1,TRBJ1-1
TGCAGCGGGACAGGGGGCACCGGGGAGCTGTTTTTT,CSGTGGTGELFF,TRBV29-1,many,TRBD1,TRBJ2-2
TGTGCCAGCACTAGAGGGGGACCCACAGATACGCAGTATTTT,CASTRGGPTDTQYF,TRBV2,many,.,TRBJ2-3
TGCGCCAGCAGCCAAGGACCTCAAGCAGATACGCAGTATTTT,CASSQGPQADTQYF,TRBV4-3,few,.,TRBJ2-3
TGTGCCAGCAGACCGACAGGGGGGAGTGAGCAGTTCTTC,CASRPTGGSEQFF,TRBV2,few,TRBD1,TRBJ2-1
TGTGCCAGCAGCCGACTAGCGGGGTTTGAGCAGTACTTC,CASSRLAGFEQYF,TRBV3-1,few,TRBD2,TRBJ2-7
TGCGCCAGCAGCCAAGCCCTAGGGGAGGACACGCAGTATTTT,CASSQALGEDTQYF,TRBV4-1,many,.,TRBJ2-3
TGTGCCATCCGGGACAGGGGGTATGGAAACACCATATATTTT,CAIRDRGYGNTIYF,TRBV10-3,many,TRBD1,TRBJ1-3
TGTGCCAGCAGCGCCGGGACAGAGTACGAGCGACAGCAGTACTTC,CASSAGTEYERQQYF,TRBV7-6,.,TRBD1,TRBJ2-7
TGTGCCAGCAGCGAAACTGGGACGCCAGGCGAAAAACTGTTTTTT,CASSETGTPGEKLFF,TRBV7-2,.,.,TRBJ1-4
TGTGCCAGCAGCCACGAACTGGCGCCAGATACGCAGTATTTT,CASSHELAPDTQYF,TRBV3-1,few,.,TRBJ2-3
TGTGCCAGCAGCTTAGGCAGCGGGGGGCTCCTCGATGAGCAGTTCTTC,CASSLGSGGLLDEQFF,TRBV7-6,few,TRBD2,TRBJ2-1
TGTGCCAGCAGTATAGCGGGGGGACAGACAGATACGCAGTATTTT,CASSIAGGQTDTQYF,TRBV12-3/TRBV12-4,many,TRBD2,TRBJ2-3
TGTGCCAGCAGTTACCCCGGACTGATAAACATTCAGTACTTC,CASSYPGLINIQYF,TRBV6-5,.,.,TRBJ2-4
TGTGCCAGCAGCCTACAGGGTTTCGGAGAGACCCAGTACTTC,CASSLQGFGETQYF,TRBV7-9,few,.,TRBJ2-5
TGTGCCAGCAGCTCACTCTTAGCGGAGCGCACAGATACGCAGTATTTT,CASSSLLAERTDTQYF,TRBV7-9,few,.,TRBJ2-3
TGTGCCAGCAGTCCCGGGGGGCAGTTCTTC,CASSPGGQFF,TRBV12-3/TRBV12-4,.,.,TRBJ2-1
TGCAGTGCCCAGAGTGCTAGCGGGGGTCGGTACAATGAGCAGTTCTTC,CSAQSASGGRYNEQFF,TRBV20-1,.,TRBD2,TRBJ2-1
TGCGCCAGCAGCCAAGTGGGAGGTCAGGGGTATAGAAATGAAAAACTGTTTTTT,CASSQVGGQGYRNEKLFF,TRBV4-1,.,.,TRBJ1-4
TGTGCCAGCAGCTCGAGAGGCTACGCCCGACAAGAGACCCAGTACTTC,CASSSRGYARQETQYF,TRBV7-2,few,.,TRBJ2-5
TGCGCCAGCAGCCCGGGGGACACCGGAGTGGTGGGGTACGAGCAGTACTTC,CASSPGDTGVVGYEQYF,TRBV5-1,many,.,TRBJ2-7
TGTGCCACCAGCAGAGATCGGGGTCACGGGATCATGGCAGAGACCCAGTACTTC,CATSRDRGHGIMAETQYF,TRBV15,.,.,TRBJ2-5
TGTGCCAGCAGCTTTAACACAGATACGCAGTATTTT,CASSFNTDTQYF,TRBV5-1,many,.,TRBJ2-3
TGCAGCGTTGAAGGGGCAGCCTATAGCAATCAGCCCCAGCATTTT,CSVEGAAYSNQPQHF,TRBV29-1,.,.,TRBJ1-5
TGCGCCAGCAGCTTGGGGGTAGCAGGGTCTGGGGCCAACGTCCTGACTTTC,CASSLGVAGSGANVLTF,TRBV5-1,few,.,TRBJ2-6
TGCGCCAGCAGCTACGCCCCTAGCGGGGGGGCTCGAGAGACCCAGTACTTC,CASSYAPSGGARETQYF,TRBV5-1,.,TRBD2,TRBJ2-5
TGTGCCAGCAGTCCCCGGGACAGGGGGAGCTCCTACGAGCAGTACTTC,CASSPRDRGSSYEQYF,TRBV12-3/TRBV12-4,.,TRBD1,TRBJ2-7
TGCAGTGCTAGCCGGGACAGCCATCAGAACACTGAAGCTTTCTTT,CSASRDSHQNTEAFF,TRBV20-1,few,TRBD1,TRBJ1-1
TGTGCCAGCAGGACCATTTACCGGGACAGCCAGTCGAACACCGGGGAGCTGTTTTTT,CASRTIYRDSQSNTGELFF,TRBV4-2,.,TRBD1,TRBJ2-2
TGCGCCAGCAGCCAAGGAACAGCCCAAGAGACCCAGTACTTC,CASSQGTAQETQYF,TRBV4-1,many,.,TRBJ2-5
TGCGCCAGCAGCTTGGGACAGACCAGCTCCTACGAGCAGTACTTC,CASSLGQTSSYEQYF,TRBV5-1,few,.,TRBJ2-7